Each of the 24 T cell receptor beta chains below was sequenced from the same sample in a study of immune heterogeneity within non-small cell lung tumors. Template input was genomic DNA from bulk tumor (around 600 ng per sample). Primary tumors were biopsied several times each, far apart, intraoperatively. With untreated, newly diagnosed non-small cell lung cancer, the patients went on to undergo curative surgery. The authors amplified TCR beta CDR3 by multiplex PCR with 32 V and 13 J primers. TCRdb recomputed calls from the multiplex PCR reads with MiXCR, one row per CDR3 protein. The sample has about 5,600 distinct CDR3 sequences, roughly 18% seen once. Sequencing input: lung tumor tissue. All receptors come from a man aged 35 to 55 with non-small cell lung cancer.

This clonotype has more than one count but fewer than ten. V is TRBV3-2 and J is TRBJ2-1; the table's D call TRBD2 went unverified against the DNA. TRBV3-2 is a documented pseudogene. The CDR3 covers 15 residues. Here the CDR3 reads CASSQDGGDYNEQFF. CDR3 bases: TGTGCCAGCAGCCAAGACGGGGGGGACTACAATGAGCAGTTCTTC.

Of note for this clonotype: This sequence may be a read error, since a much larger clone differs from it by one base. This chain connects TRBV24-1 to TRBJ1-2; possible D gene TRBD1, 5 bases. Germline CDR1 KGHDR, CDR2 SFDVKD. This CDR3 comprises 12 residues. In nucleotides, the CDR3 is TGTGACACCAGTGAGCCAGGGTTCGGCTACACCTTC. Its protein product is CDTSEPGFGYTF.

This clonotype was seen only a few times. The chain carries TRBV20-1 and TRBJ1-1; D not resolved. V lost 0 bases to trimming and J lost 7 bases, with 9 bases between them. This CDR3 has 12 residues. Germline values: CDR1 DFQATT, CDR2 SNEGSKA (reference sequence). The CDR3: CSARDGRIEAFF. The CDR3 DNA is TGCAGTGCTAGAGACGGCAGGATTGAAGCTTTCTTT.

The CDR3 sequence is CSVEGTGPNEQFF. As DNA, the CDR3 is TGCAGCGTTGAAGGGACAGGCCCTAATGAGCAGTTCTTC. The chain is built from TRBV29-1 and TRBJ2-1; 7 nucleotides line up with TRBD1. From germline, CDR1 is SQVTM and CDR2 ANQGSEA. V dropped 1 base and J dropped 7; count of bases not matched to a gene: 4. CDR3 size: 13 residues.

In this sample, this clonotype is medium-sized (0.01 to 0.1%). In DNA, the CDR3 is TGCGCCAGCAGCCAAGATTCCGGGGAAACAGGAAACACCATATATTTT. It encodes CASSQDSGETGNTIYF. The genes are TRBV4-1 and TRBJ1-3; D remains ambiguous. Germline loops: CDR1 MGHRA, CDR2 YSYEKL. Trimming shortened V by 0 bases and J by 4 bases, and 13 bases separated the two germline ends. The CDR3 has 16 amino acids.

This clonotype appeared many times. An end of the junction does not agree with germline; a read error may underlie this. The V and J genes are TRBV6-4 and TRBJ2-3; 7 nucleotides match TRBD2. Looked up from germline, CDR1 is MRHNA and CDR2 is SNTAGT. This CDR3 has 15 amino acids. In DNA, the CDR3 is TGTGCCGGCAGTGAGGGACGGGGGGACACAGATACGCAGTATTTT. This codes for CAGSEGRGDTDTQYF.

To note about this clonotype: A clone one base away is much larger, so this may be a read error. In this CDR3 the conserved last residue, phenylalanine or tryptophan, is missing, so a read error is likely. The chain is built from TRBV5-5 and TRBJ1-2; D might be TRBD1 (6 bases). Per the germline V gene, CDR1 is SGHKS and CDR2 is YYEKEE (reference sequence). This CDR3 is 14 amino acids long. The V end lost 4 bases, the J end lost 0 bases, and 10 bases lay between the germline ends. In DNA, the CDR3 is TGTGCCAGCAGCCCATGGACAGCTAACTATGGCTACACCTTA. It is translated as CASSPWTANYGYTL.

With respect to this clonotype: A single base separates this from a much larger clone, so it may be a read error. The rearrangement joins TRBV6-1 to TRBJ1-1; D gene uncertain. CDR1 and CDR2 from the germline V gene are MNHNS and SASEGT. The CDR3 consists of 15 residues. Trimming took off 7 bases at V and 8 bases at J, with 23 bases between the two ends. The CDR3 bases are TGTGCCAGCATCGAGGTGGGAGTCGGAGGGCAAGAAGCTTTCTTT. Translating gives CASIEVGVGGQEAFF.

Judged by abundance, this clonotype is medium-sized. The chain employs TRBV19 and TRBJ2-7; TRBD2 agrees at 9 bases. CDR3 size: 15 residues. With 5 bases clipped from V and 4 bases from J, the junction kept 9 bases outside the gene matches. Germline CDR1 reads LNHDA; CDR2 reads SQIVND (reference sequence). CDR3 bases: TGTGCCAGTAGTCACCCAAGCGGGGGGAGATACGAGCAGTACTTC. Translation: CASSHPSGGRYEQYF. Based on the CDR3 plus reference TRBV19 and TRBJ2-7, the full variable domain is DGGITQSPKYLFRKEGQNVTLSCEQNLNHDAMYWYRQDPGQGLRLIYYSQIVNDFQKGDIAEGYSVSREKKESFPLTVTSAQKNPTAFYLCASSHPSGGRYEQYFGPGTRLTVT.

Of note for this clonotype: A much larger clone lies one base from this, so it may be a read error. The V call is TRBV19, the J call TRBJ2-1; a weak D match, TRBD1 (6 bases). CDR3 size: 13 residues. Deletions cut 8 bases from V and 2 bases from J, with 10 bases between. The germline V gene encodes CDR1 LNHDA and CDR2 SQIVND (reference sequence). CDR3 sequence (DNA): TGTGCCAGTGGGGGCAGGACCTACAATGAGCAGTTCTTC. The encoded protein is CASGGRTYNEQFF.

As for this clonotype: Given a much more abundant clone one base away, this may be a read error. This CDR3 fails to terminate in the conserved phenylalanine or tryptophan, so it likely reflects a read error. The chain combines TRBV19 with TRBJ2-1; tentatively, D is TRBD2 (7 bases). V was shortened by 5 bases and J by 2 bases, with 10 bases between the two germline ends. The CDR3 has 14 amino acids. Germline values: CDR1 LNHDA, CDR2 SQIVND (reference sequence). DNA of the CDR3: TGTGCCAGTAGTGGGAGGGGGGCCTACAATGAGCAGTTCTAC. Translating gives CASSGRGAYNEQFY.

This clonotype is classed as medium-sized (0.01 to 0.1%). The CDR3 reads CASGTSGTGFRTSTGELFF. In nucleotides, the CDR3 is TGCGCCAGCGGAACAAGCGGGACAGGGTTCCGGACGAGCACCGGGGAGCTGTTTTTT. The chain has TRBV5-1 and TRBJ2-2; TRBD1 aligns across 9 bases. With 7 bases clipped from V and 4 bases from J, the junction kept 20 bases outside the gene matches. The CDR3 runs 19 residues. Per the germline V gene, CDR1 is SGHRS and CDR2 is YFSETQ.

Note on this clonotype: This may arise from a read error, as a much more abundant clone is one base away. The V call is TRBV5-1, the J call TRBJ2-1; D is undetermined. The germline V gene encodes CDR1 SGHRS and CDR2 YFSETQ. This CDR3 has 15 residues. CDR3: CASRLDRVSYNEQFF. Here the CDR3 DNA reads TGCGCCAGCAGATTGGATCGGGTTTCCTACAATGAGCAGTTCTTC.

Many counts were recorded for this clonotype. The CDR3 loop reads CASSQSPLAEGRNEQFF. The CDR3 DNA reads as TGCGCCAGCAGCCAATCGCCTCTAGCGGAGGGGCGTAATGAGCAGTTCTTC. The J gene is TRBJ2-1, the V gene TRBV4-1; the match to TRBD2 covers 7 bases. V was pared by 2 bases and J by 7 bases, with 14 bases of the junction left unmatched. This CDR3 spans 17 amino acids. The germline CDR1 and CDR2 sequences are MGHRA and YSYEKL.

This clonotype is labeled medium-sized (0.01 to 0.1%). The chain combines TRBV7-3 with TRBJ2-1; 9 nucleotides agree with TRBD2. The CDR3 consists of 18 residues. The germline CDR1 and CDR2 sequences are SGHTA and FQGTGA. Trimming took 1 base from V and 0 from J; bases not matched to a gene: 7. The CDR3 protein is CASSLMGFSGSSYNEQFF. The CDR3 region has the DNA TGTGCCAGCAGCTTAATGGGGTTTAGCGGGAGCTCCTACAATGAGCAGTTCTTC.

Relative to its sample, this clonotype is medium-sized. The genes are TRBV9 and TRBJ1-2, with a tentative D call TRBD1 (6 bases). V lost 2 bases and J lost 5, with 13 bases in between. This CDR3 is built from 14 residues. Germline V gene data show CDR1 as SGDLS and CDR2 as YYNGEE. CDR3 amino acids: CASSVDSQGYGYTF. CDR3 sequence (DNA): TGTGCCAGCAGCGTCGACAGCCAGGGGTATGGCTACACCTTC.

Comments on this clonotype: This may be a read error, as it is one base from a much larger clone. The chain recombines TRBV20-1 with TRBJ1-5; TRBD1 matches 7 bases. There are 12 residues in the CDR3. CDR1 is DFQATT and CDR2 is SNEGSKA in the germline V gene (reference sequence). The CDR3: CNAEQGYQPQHF. CDR3 nucleotide sequence: TGCAATGCAGAACAGGGGTATCAGCCCCAGCATTTT.

This clonotype ranks as medium-sized. The chain recombines TRBV15 with TRBJ1-5, with D tentatively TRBD1 (5 bases). The CDR3 runs to 14 residues. Germline lookup yields CDR1 LNHNV and CDR2 YYDKDF (reference sequence). V shed 1 base and J shed 5 bases, with 9 bases lying between them. The CDR3 reads CATSRGGRHQPQHF. CDR3 DNA: TGTGCCACCAGCAGAGGGGGGAGACATCAGCCCCAGCATTTT.

By share, this clonotype counts as medium-sized. The chain has TRBV12-3 or TRBV12-4 and TRBJ2-1; D may be TRBD1 or TRBD2 (6 bases each). This CDR3 has 13 amino acids. Trimming took off 4 bases at V and 6 bases at J, with 10 bases between the two ends. CDR3 in DNA: TGTGCCAGCAGTTACGGGGGCGTCAATGAGCAGTTCTTC. This codes for CASSYGGVNEQFF.

Only a few counts were recorded for this clonotype. The V and J genes are TRBV20-1 and TRBJ2-2; 10 bases line up with TRBD2. The V gene's germline CDR1 is DFQATT and CDR2 SNEGSKA (reference sequence). The CDR3 is made up of 15 amino acids. Trimming cost V 2 bases and J 6 bases; bases outside gene matches: 6. The CDR3 nucleotides are TGCAGTGCTAGAAAGCGGGGGGGCTTCGCCGGGGAGCTGTTTTTT. Protein sequence: CSARKRGGFAGELFF.

This clonotype counts as medium-sized. The chain employs TRBV6-1 and TRBJ1-2; TRBD1 matches at 9 bases. The CDR3 has 15 residues. The germline V gene has CDR1 MNHNS and CDR2 SASEGT. Trimming at V came to 0 bases and at J to 4 bases, leaving 3 bases not matched to a gene. DNA of the CDR3: TGTGCCAGCAGTGAAGCCTTGACAGGGGGCTATGGCTACACCTTC. Protein product: CASSEALTGGYGYTF.

This clonotype was counted at least ten times. V and J are TRBV4-2 and TRBJ2-1, with 8 bases lining up with TRBD2. This CDR3 is 16 amino acids long. V was clipped by 1 base and J by 1 base; unmatched bases: 3. Germline assignment: CDR1 LGHNA and CDR2 YNFKEQ. CDR3 sequence reads: CASSQAGGASYNEQFF. The CDR3 DNA is TGTGCCAGCAGCCAAGCGGGGGGGGCTTCCTACAATGAGCAGTTCTTC.

This clonotype was recorded at least ten times. The chain has TRBV12-3 or TRBV12-4 and TRBJ2-2; the D is unclear. This CDR3 has 12 amino acids. V gave up 5 bases and J gave up 4 bases, with 5 bases separating them. CDR3 protein: CASSLPTGELFF. The CDR3 DNA is TGTGCCAGCAGTCTCCCCACCGGGGAGCTGTTTTTT.

This clonotype appeared many times. CDR3 bases: TGTGCCAGCAAACCGGGACAGGTGGAGACCCAGTACTTC. This codes for CASKPGQVETQYF. The rearrangement links TRBV12-3 or TRBV12-4 to TRBJ2-5; 8 bases line up with TRBD1. V dropped 7 bases and J dropped 5; count of bases not matched to a gene: 6. The CDR3 extends over 13 amino acids.